Listed below are T cell receptor beta chains from one sample, sequenced in a study of blood T cell repertoires in COVID-19. Measured with immunoSEQ multiplex PCR; TCRdb has only the in-frame clones, and not every one. The repertoire holds 150,000 to 200,000 clones, with approximately 82% as singletons. The sample consisted of PBMCs or T cells enriched from blood (not recorded which). The receptors stem from a woman aged 60-75 years with acute COVID-19. Each CDR3 is given with its conserved first and last residue. D genes are given only for firm matches. Only some rows state a clone size, as once, few, many or a class for expanded clones.

NA,TRBJ1-4,NA,TRBV19,TGTGCCAGTATGGACAAGAAACTGTTTTTT,CASMDKKLFF
NA,TRBJ1-1,NA,TRBV7-9,TGTGCCAGCAGCTTAGCACTAGGAGCTTTCTTT,CASSLALGAFF
NA,TRBJ1-2,NA,TRBV19,TGTGCCAGTAGTGAACACGTCGCTAACTATGGCTACACCTTC,CASSEHVANYGYTF
NA,TRBJ1-5,TRBD1,TRBV7-2,TGTGCCAGCAGCCAGACAGGGGTTAGCAATCAGCCCCAGCATTTT,CASSQTGVSNQPQHF
NA,TRBJ2-5,TRBD1,TRBV5-1,TGCGCCAGCAGCACGGGACAGGGTGAGACCCAGTACTTC,CASSTGQGETQYF
NA,TRBJ1-3,TRBD1,TRBV9,TGTGCCAGCAGCCCCAGGACAGGGTTTGGTGCTGGAAACACCATATATTTT,CASSPRTGFGAGNTIYF
NA,TRBJ1-2,NA,TRBV5-8,TGTGCCAGCAGCTGGAGTGTAAGGGGCTTTGATGGCTACACCTTC,CASSWSVRGFDGYTF
NA,TRBJ2-2,NA,TRBV27,TGTGCCAGCAGTTCGGGACAATCGGCCGGGGAGCTGTTTTTT,CASSSGQSAGELFF
NA,TRBJ1-2,TRBD1,TRBV9,TGTGCCAGCAGCGTCCGACAGGCAGGGGGTGGCTACACCTTC,CASSVRQAGGGYTF
NA,TRBJ1-4,NA,TRBV19,TGTGCCAGTACCAATATCCGGTGGACGGGGGAAAAACTGTTTTTT,CASTNIRWTGEKLFF
NA,TRBJ2-5,NA,TRBV3-1/TRBV3-2,TGTGCCAGCAGCCAAGATCTTGTCCAAGAGACCCAGTACTTC,CASSQDLVQETQYF
NA,TRBJ2-1,TRBD1,TRBV5-4,TGTGCCAGCAGCTTGGTACAGGGGGGCAGTGAGCAGTTCTTC,CASSLVQGGSEQFF
NA,TRBJ1-2,NA,TRBV5-3,TGTGCCAGAAGCCCCCTCTCACAGGGCTTCTGGGGGGGCTACACCTTC,CARSPLSQGFWGGYTF
NA,TRBJ2-1,TRBD1,TRBV5-4,TGTGCCAGCAGCTCAACAGGGGGCCCCTACAATGAGCAGTTCTTC,CASSSTGGPYNEQFF
NA,TRBJ2-3,NA,TRBV7-8,TGTGCCAGCAGCTCGAATCAACCGCGGAATACGCAGTATTTT,CASSSNQPRNTQYF
NA,TRBJ1-1,NA,TRBV29-1,TGCAGCACAGGGAGACAGATGAACACTGAAGCTTTCTTT,CSTGRQMNTEAFF
few,TRBJ1-5,TRBD1,TRBV7-9,TGTGCCAGCAGCTTACAGGGGGGAGGTCAGCCCCAGCATTTT,CASSLQGGGQPQHF
NA,TRBJ2-2,NA,TRBV4-3,TGCGCCAGCAGCCCGCAGGCGTACACCGGGGAGCTGTTTTTT,CASSPQAYTGELFF
NA,TRBJ1-5,NA,TRBV6-2/TRBV6-3,TGTGCCAGCAGCCCGGAGGCCGGTGAGAATCAGCCCCAGCATTTT,CASSPEAGENQPQHF
once,TRBJ2-1,NA,TRBV7-6,TGTGCCAGCAGCTCGGACTTCATGGGGCAGTTCTTC,CASSSDFMGQFF
NA,TRBJ2-1,TRBD2,TRBV19,TGTGCCAGTAGTCTCACCCCCACTAGCGGGTACAATGAGCAGTTCTTC,CASSLTPTSGYNEQFF
NA,TRBJ2-5,NA,TRBV19,TGTGCCAGTAGTACGGGATTCCAAGAGACCCAGTACTTC,CASSTGFQETQYF
NA,TRBJ2-2,NA,TRBV6-6,TGTGCCAGCAGTAGGTGGGGGGATACCGGGGAGCTGTTTTTT,CASSRWGDTGELFF
NA,TRBJ1-3,NA,TRBV10-3,TGTGCCATCAGTGTCGGCGGCGGACTTACTGGAAACACCATATATTTT,CAISVGGGLTGNTIYF
NA,TRBJ1-4,NA,TRBV12-5,TGTGCTAGTGGTTTTCCTTGGGGCCTCTGGGGCGAACTGTTTTTT,CASGFPWGLWGELFF
NA,TRBJ1-2,NA,TRBV5-1,TGCGCCAGCAGCGCGGGAGGGGTGGCGGAGGGCTACACCTTC,CASSAGGVAEGYTF
NA,TRBJ1-4,NA,TRBV7-2,TGTGCCAGCACACCCTCAGGGGAAAAACTGTTTTTT,CASTPSGEKLFF
NA,TRBJ1-5,TRBD1,TRBV5-1,TGCGCCAGCAGCTTGGAAGGACAGGGATCTAACCAGCCCCAGCATTTT,CASSLEGQGSNQPQHF
NA,TRBJ1-3,NA,TRBV25-1,TGTGCCAGCAGTGTGAGCGGCCACTCTGGAAACACCATATATTTT,CASSVSGHSGNTIYF
NA,TRBJ1-5,TRBD1,TRBV19,TGTGCCAGTAGTAAGGGACAGGGGGTCGGGAGCAATCAGCCCCAGCATTTT,CASSKGQGVGSNQPQHF
NA,TRBJ1-2,NA,TRBV4-3,TGCGCCAGCAGCCAAGTGAAATTCCGGGGGGAGGTCGATGGCTACACCTTC,CASSQVKFRGEVDGYTF
NA,TRBJ2-5,NA,TRBV28,TGTGCCAGCAGTTTAAGGGACTTGGAGACCCAGTACTTC,CASSLRDLETQYF
once,TRBJ1-2,TRBD1,TRBV27,TGTGCCAGCAGTTTCAAGGGACAGGGGTCAAACTATGGCTACACCTTC,CASSFKGQGSNYGYTF
NA,TRBJ1-4,NA,TRBV6-7,TGTGCCAGCAGTTACCGGACACAGGGCCCACTTTTAACTAATGAAAAACTGTTTTTT,CASSYRTQGPLLTNEKLFF
NA,TRBJ1-2,NA,TRBV29-1,TGCAGTGTGAGCCGGGGAGTGGAACGAGGCTACACCTTC,CSVSRGVERGYTF
NA,TRBJ2-7,NA,TRBV12-1,TGTGCCAGCAGCTGGAGTAACAGGGGTGAGCAGTACTTC,CASSWSNRGEQYF
NA,TRBJ1-2,NA,TRBV7-9,TGTGCCAGCAGTACGGTCAGGGAGGATGGCTACACCTTC,CASSTVREDGYTF
once,TRBJ1-3,NA,TRBV7-9,TGTGCCAGCAGCCCCACAGGGCGAACTCAAGGGGGAAACACCATATATTTT,CASSPTGRTQGGNTIYF
once,TRBJ1-4,TRBD1,TRBV6-5,TGTGCCAGCAGTTACATGGGACAGCTTAATGAAAAACTGTTTTTT,CASSYMGQLNEKLFF
NA,TRBJ1-2,TRBD1,TRBV5-1,TGCGCCAGCAGCCTCGGACAGGGGATTGGCTACACCTTC,CASSLGQGIGYTF
NA,TRBJ2-4,TRBD1,TRBV5-5,TGTGCCAGCAGCGCCCTACAGGGGGCGTGGGTAAACATTCAGTACTTC,CASSALQGAWVNIQYF
NA,TRBJ2-1,TRBD2,TRBV19,TGTGCCAGTAGTATTCGGGGGGGGACTAGCGGGAGGAATGAGCAGTTCTTC,CASSIRGGTSGRNEQFF
NA,TRBJ1-1,TRBD1,TRBV7-2,TGTGCCAGCAGCCCAGGACAGGGGGCAATCTTGAACACTGAAGCTTTCTTT,CASSPGQGAILNTEAFF
NA,TRBJ2-2,TRBD2,TRBV7-2,TGTGCCAGCAGCGTGACTAGCGGGAGGGGCTACACCGGGGAGCTGTTTTTT,CASSVTSGRGYTGELFF
NA,TRBJ2-1,TRBD2,TRBV7-6,TGTGCCAGCAGCTTATCGGGGACTAGTCAGAATAATGAGCAGTTCTTC,CASSLSGTSQNNEQFF
NA,TRBJ2-6,NA,TRBV7-9,TGTGCCAGCAGCTTTCCGGAGGCTGGGGCCAACGTCCTGACTTTC,CASSFPEAGANVLTF
NA,TRBJ2-1,TRBD2,TRBV4-3,TGCGCCAGCAGCCTGCACTATAGCGGGGAGCCCTACAATGAGCAGTTCTTC,CASSLHYSGEPYNEQFF
once,TRBJ1-4,NA,TRBV30,TGTGCCTGGAGCCAGGGGCTACTCAATGAAAAACTGTTTTTT,CAWSQGLLNEKLFF
NA,TRBJ1-5,TRBD1,TRBV19,TGTGCCAGTAGTTTTGGGACAGGGGACCAGCCCCAGCATTTT,CASSFGTGDQPQHF
NA,TRBJ2-5,TRBD1,TRBV28,TGTGCCAGCAGGGGACAGGGGAGGACCCAGTACTTC,CASRGQGRTQYF
NA,TRBJ1-2,TRBD1,TRBV19,TGTGCCAGTAACTTTCCCGGGACAGGGCACTATGGCTACACCTTC,CASNFPGTGHYGYTF
NA,TRBJ2-7,TRBD1,TRBV18,TGTGCCAGCTCACCGACAGGGGGGTACGAGCAGTACTTC,CASSPTGGYEQYF
NA,TRBJ2-1,NA,TRBV30,TGTGCCTGGACCCCGGCGGAGGAGCAGTTCTTC,CAWTPAEEQFF
NA,TRBJ2-1,TRBD2,TRBV28,TGTGCCGGCGGGGGCTACAATGAGCAGTTCTTC,CAGGGYNEQFF